The clone carrying this TCR beta chain was recorded at least ten times. What it binds is not known. The sequence runs out 3 residues before the end of the CDR3; the remainder is reconstructed from the germline J gene. These data come from a study of T cell clonality in common variable immunodeficiency. Findings and caveats of the study: CVID patient heterogeneity limited repertoire-clinical complication correlations. Compared with healthy controls, CVID subjects showed increased TCRbeta clonality, mostly in about a third. T cell subpopulation sequencing would be needed to explain CVID clonality.

The germline V and J ends were trimmed by 2 bases and 1 base, with 6 bases remaining between them. This CDR3 has 14 residues. CDR1 is SGHNT and CDR2 is YYREEE in the germline V gene (reference sequence). Donors gave roughly 5 to 8 ml heparinized peripheral whole blood. Produced via immunoSEQ multiplex PCR; TCRdb's table is partial and in-frame only. The specimen has some 28,000 clones, none found just once. The TCR sequence derives from a person aged 18 to 70 in good health. V and J are TRBV5-4 and TRBJ2-2; D gene uncertain. Source material: peripheral blood mononuclear cells. The part of the CDR3 DNA that was read is TGTGCCAGCAGCTTTCGCGGGAACACCGGGGAG. Residues: CASSFRGNTGE. The full-length CDR3 reads as CASSFRGNTGELFF.